The rows below give T cell receptor beta chains drawn from one sample of a study of T cells after yellow fever vaccination. From the 5' RACE reads, TCRdb called clonotypes with MiXCR, one entry per CDR3 protein. The table has approximately 260,000 distinct CDR3 sequences, roughly 4.8% seen once. This sample comprised CD4+ T cells sorted from PBMCs, obtained on the day of the yellow fever booster vaccination. The receptors derive from a man aged 18 to 35 who received the YFV17D yellow fever vaccine. The CDR3 runs from the conserved cysteine through the conserved F or W. A D gene is named only where the DNA matches it firmly. Clone size, where shown, is once, few, many, or a class for clones that have expanded.

cdr3_nt	cdr3_aa	clone_size	j_call	d_call	v_call
TGTGCCAGCAGCCGGACTAGCGGGGGCCCCTACAATGAGCAGTTCTTC	CASSRTSGGPYNEQFF	NA	TRBJ2-1	TRBD2	TRBV6-2/TRBV6-3
TGTGCCACCAGCCCTCAGACGGCGGGGGGGCTGGATACGCAGTATTTT	CATSPQTAGGLDTQYF	many	TRBJ2-3	TRBD2	TRBV15
TGTGCCAGCAGTTTATCGCCCTGGGGACAGGTAAACACTGAAGCTTTCTTT	CASSLSPWGQVNTEAFF	NA	TRBJ1-1	TRBD1	TRBV27
TGCAGTGCTAGGATCTTTATATCCGGCTTGAAGGGCTACACCTTC	CSARIFISGLKGYTF	NA	TRBJ1-2	NA	TRBV20-1
TGTGCCAGCTCACCTCAGGACCGTCAGAACACTGAAGCTTTCTTT	CASSPQDRQNTEAFF	many	TRBJ1-1	NA	TRBV18
TGTGCCAGCCTCCTAGGGACACTCGGGAGTGAGCAGTTCTTC	CASLLGTLGSEQFF	NA	TRBJ2-1	NA	TRBV7-2
TGTGCCAGCAGCTTACAGTACACATTCACAGATACGCAGTATTTT	CASSLQYTFTDTQYF	few	TRBJ2-3	NA	TRBV7-9
TGTGCCAGCAGTTTGTGGGGGGATAGCAATCAGCCCCAGCATTTT	CASSLWGDSNQPQHF	many	TRBJ1-5	NA	TRBV27
TGTGCCATCAGTGACCGGGCAGAGACCCAGTACTTC	CAISDRAETQYF	few	TRBJ2-5	NA	TRBV10-3
TGTGCCAGCAGCTTAGGGGCCGCATCGCCGGCCCAGCATTTT	CASSLGAASPAQHF	many	TRBJ1-5	NA	TRBV7-6
TGTGCCAGCAGCCAAGACGGGAGTAAAGGCTATGGCTACACCTTC	CASSQDGSKGYGYTF	NA	TRBJ1-2	NA	TRBV4-2
TGTGCCAGCAGCGAAACTAGTCCTGGGGAGCAGTTCTTC	CASSETSPGEQFF	NA	TRBJ2-1	NA	TRBV3-1
TGTGCCAGCAGCCCCAGCGGGGGGGCCGGCGGGGAGCTGTTTTTT	CASSPSGGAGGELFF	NA	TRBJ2-2	TRBD2	TRBV7-3
TGTGCCAGCAGGCCTCAGGGGTGGCTGAACAATGAGCAGTTCTTC	CASRPQGWLNNEQFF	many	TRBJ2-1	NA	TRBV6-6
TGCGCCAGCAGCCATGTTAGGGGTAAGGGCCGGCACACTGAAGCTTTCTTT	CASSHVRGKGRHTEAFF	NA	TRBJ1-1	NA	TRBV4-3
TGTGCCACCAGTCGCGAGGGGACAGGGGGCCCACACGCACGCAATGAGCAGTTCTTC	CATSREGTGGPHARNEQFF	many	TRBJ2-1	TRBD1	TRBV24-1
TGTGCCAGCAGCTTGGACAGGGCCCACCTCTACACCTTC	CASSLDRAHLYTF	NA	TRBJ1-2	NA	TRBV5-6
TGTGCCAGCAGCTTAGTGCGGGTTGGGGGTGAGCAGTTCTTC	CASSLVRVGGEQFF	few	TRBJ2-1	NA	TRBV7-2
TGCAGTGCTAGAGAATCAGGGATGGTGCATCAGCCCCAGCATTTT	CSARESGMVHQPQHF	few	TRBJ1-5	NA	TRBV20-1
TGTGCCAGCAGCCCCGGACAGGGGGCAGACTATGGCTACACCTTC	CASSPGQGADYGYTF	few	TRBJ1-2	TRBD1	TRBV7-9
TGTGCCAGCAGTGAAAGTCAGGACTATGGCTACACCTTC	CASSESQDYGYTF	NA	TRBJ1-2	NA	TRBV6-1
TGTGCCAGCAGCCAAGGAATGGGGACCCCGAACACTGAAGCTTTCTTT	CASSQGMGTPNTEAFF	many	TRBJ1-1	NA	TRBV4-2
TGCAGTGCTATTCGGACAGCTGGGGACACTGAAGCTTTCTTT	CSAIRTAGDTEAFF	few	TRBJ1-1	NA	TRBV20-1
TGTGCCAGCAGCGGACTAGCGGGGTACAATGAGCAGTTCTTC	CASSGLAGYNEQFF	many	TRBJ2-1	TRBD2	TRBV5-4
TGTGCCAGCAGTTTATCTGAGGGGGGCACCGGGGAGCTGTTTTTT	CASSLSEGGTGELFF	NA	TRBJ2-2	NA	TRBV27
TGTGCCAGCAGCCGTTGGTTGATGGAGCACACCATATATTTT	CASSRWLMEHTIYF	NA	TRBJ1-3	NA	TRBV11-2
TGTGCCAGTAGGACAGGGGTTAAAGAGACCCAGTACTTC	CASRTGVKETQYF	many	TRBJ2-5	TRBD1	TRBV6-6
TGTGCCAGCAGCAACCACCCTGGACTATCCAATGAGCAGTTCTTC	CASSNHPGLSNEQFF	many	TRBJ2-1	NA	TRBV9
TGTGCCAGCAGTTACTCTGCGAGGGTTAACACCGGGGAGCTGTTTTTT	CASSYSARVNTGELFF	few	TRBJ2-2	NA	TRBV6-5
TGTGCCATCAGTGGGACGGTGGAAGGTAGAAACACCATATATTTT	CAISGTVEGRNTIYF	few	TRBJ1-3	NA	TRBV10-3
TGTGCCAGCAGTTTAGCAGGGGGCGATGAAAAACTGTTTTTT	CASSLAGGDEKLFF	many	TRBJ1-4	TRBD1	TRBV12-3/TRBV12-4
TGTGCCAGCAGCTTACGCGGCTCCGATTACAATGAGCAGTTCTTC	CASSLRGSDYNEQFF	few	TRBJ2-1	NA	TRBV7-3
TGCAGTGCTAGGAGAGCTAGCGGGGTTAACGAGCAGTACTTC	CSARRASGVNEQYF	NA	TRBJ2-7	TRBD2	TRBV20-1
TGTGCCAGCAGCCGCACTCCCGACGCCAGGGGCTACGAGCAGTACTTC	CASSRTPDARGYEQYF	many	TRBJ2-7	NA	TRBV6-2/TRBV6-3
TGTGCCAGCAGCTTAGGGAGGACAGATACGCAGTATTTT	CASSLGRTDTQYF	many	TRBJ2-3	NA	TRBV11-2
TGCAGTGCTAGGGTAAGGGGCGCCGGCACAGATACGCAGTATTTT	CSARVRGAGTDTQYF	few	TRBJ2-3	NA	TRBV20-1
TGTGCCAGCAGGACAATGTACAGGGGGCGAAGGGAAGCTTTCTTT	CASRTMYRGRREAFF	few	TRBJ1-1	TRBD1	TRBV6-2/TRBV6-3
TGTGCCAGCTCATTTGCAGGAAATATGAACACTGAAGCTTTCTTT	CASSFAGNMNTEAFF	NA	TRBJ1-1	NA	TRBV18
TGCGCCAGCAGCCAATGGGGGATCCCGGGACTAGCGGGGGGCACGACAAGGGGCAATGAGCAGTTCTTC	CASSQWGIPGLAGGTTRGNEQFF	few	TRBJ2-1	TRBD2	TRBV4-3
TGTGCCAGTTCGAGGACAGGACAGGGGGCTTACGAGCAGTACTTC	CASSRTGQGAYEQYF	few	TRBJ2-7	TRBD1	TRBV19
TGTGCCAGCACTGGAGCGGGGCGCACCGGGGAGCTGTTTTTT	CASTGAGRTGELFF	many	TRBJ2-2	TRBD2	TRBV25-1
TGTGCCAGCAGCTTAGGTGGGCTGGGGGCCGGAGAGACCCAGTACTTC	CASSLGGLGAGETQYF	NA	TRBJ2-5	NA	TRBV7-6
TGCAGTGCTAGAAACATCCCCTACGAGCAGTACTTC	CSARNIPYEQYF	few	TRBJ2-7	NA	TRBV20-1
TGTGCCAGCTCACCACGTTCAAAGGATACGGGGACCCAGTACTTC	CASSPRSKDTGTQYF	NA	TRBJ2-5	NA	TRBV18
TGTGCCAGCAGCCGAACAGGGAAACAGGAGACCCAGTACTTC	CASSRTGKQETQYF	few	TRBJ2-5	NA	TRBV7-3
TGCAGTGCTAGCCCGGGAGAGACCCGGAACACTGAAGCTTTCTTT	CSASPGETRNTEAFF	NA	TRBJ1-1	NA	TRBV20-1
TGTGCCAGCAGCTTGAGACCGGATCAGACCCAGCATTTT	CASSLRPDQTQHF	NA	TRBJ1-5	NA	TRBV5-4
TGTGCCAGCAGCCAGTTGACCGATCGGAGGGATACGCAGTATTTT	CASSQLTDRRDTQYF	NA	TRBJ2-3	NA	TRBV3-1
TGCAGTGCTGGCGGGACCGGGACCGCCTATGAAGCTTTCTTT	CSAGGTGTAYEAFF	NA	TRBJ1-1	NA	TRBV20-1
TGTGCCAGCAACCCGGGACAGGGGTCCGGTGAGCAGTTCTTC	CASNPGQGSGEQFF	NA	TRBJ2-1	TRBD1	TRBV7-9
TGTGCCAGCTCACCCGGAGATTCACCCCTCCACTTT	CASSPGDSPLHF	many	TRBJ1-6	NA	TRBV18
TGCAGTGCAACTAGCTGGAGCTCCTACAATGAGCAGTTCTTC	CSATSWSSYNEQFF	many	TRBJ2-1	NA	TRBV20-1
TGTGCCAGCAGCTTAAGGCGGGTGGGACGCTCCGGGGAGCTGTTTTTT	CASSLRRVGRSGELFF	many	TRBJ2-2	NA	TRBV5-4
TGTGCCAGCAACCCCGATTGGCTTGAAGCTTTCTTT	CASNPDWLEAFF	many	TRBJ1-1	NA	TRBV7-2